The T cell receptor beta chain under discussion was sequenced for a study of cytomegalovirus exposure and HLA in healthy donors. With 60 Vbeta and 13 Jbeta primers, the PCR was carried out. In the original analysis: A follow-up analysis tallied some 80 million unique TCR beta chains, about 11 million shared. Clones were read by immunoSEQ multiplex PCR, and TCRdb kept only the in-frame ones, dropping some. V, J and clone size reflect that table, while D and trimming were determined from the DNA. Here the sample spans around 130,000 clones, roughly 79% being singletons. CDR3 length equals 14 residues. Germline CDR1 is SGHAT and CDR2 is FQNNGV.

The clonotype comes from a woman between 35 and 50 years old in good health and CMV-seronegative. The V gene is TRBV11-2, the J gene TRBJ2-5; 12 bases are shared with TRBD2. The J call is doubtful: the DNA matches TRBJ2-7 better. The sample taken for sequencing was PBMCs. For the CDR3, the DNA is TGTGCCAGCAGGCCGACTAGCGGGGGATACGAGCAGTACTTC. The encoded protein is CASRPTSGGYEQYF.